These 15 T cell receptor beta chains came from one sample sequenced in a study of identical twins' blood T cells. In TCRdb, the 5' RACE reads were re-called with MiXCR into one record per CDR3 protein. Of around 380,000 distinct CDR3 sequences in the sample, roughly 27% were seen once. The sequencing input was PBMCs. These receptors all come from a woman aged 18 to 55 in good health.

The genes are TRBV20-1 and TRBJ2-2; the D is unclear. The CDR3 loop spans 14 amino acids. CDR1 DFQATT and CDR2 SNEGSKA come from the germline V gene (reference sequence). Between the trimmed V and J ends, which lost 1 base and 1 base, there was a span of 7 bases. CDR3 in DNA: TGCAGTGCTAGAGGGCTCGGGAACACCGGGGAGCTGTTTTTT. It yields the protein CSARGLGNTGELFF.

This sequence joins TRBV7-9 and TRBJ1-5, with D possibly TRBD1 on 6 matching bases. This CDR3 is built from 14 residues. Germline assignment: CDR1 SEHNR and CDR2 FQNEAQ (reference sequence). The V and J ends lost 4 bases and 5 bases respectively, with 12 bases between them. Here the CDR3 reads CASSSRQEHQPQHF. Written as DNA, the CDR3 is TGTGCCAGCAGCTCACGACAGGAACATCAGCCCCAGCATTTT.

The chain uses TRBV20-1 and TRBJ1-2, with TRBD1 identical over 9 bases. The V gene's germline CDR1 is DFQATT and CDR2 SNEGSKA (reference sequence). The CDR3 sequence is 14 residues long. J lost 8 bases, V lost 4 bases, and 11 bases had no gene match. In nucleotides, the CDR3 is TGCAGTGCTAACCTCGGGACAGGGATGAGAGGCTACACCTTC. Translated, it gives CSANLGTGMRGYTF.

The genes are TRBV20-1 and TRBJ2-1; 9 bases match TRBD2. The CDR3 is 13 residues long. CDR1 and CDR2 from the germline V gene are DFQATT and SNEGSKA (reference sequence). V lost 6 bases, J lost 7 bases, and 7 bases stayed unmatched. The CDR3 sequence: CSALAGEANEQFF. The CDR3 region has the DNA TGCAGTGCCTTAGCGGGGGAGGCAAATGAGCAGTTCTTC.

This clonotype was seen a few times. The rearrangement links TRBV20-1 to TRBJ2-3; TRBD1 or TRBD2 may be the D gene (6 bases each). The V and J ends lost 5 bases and 3 bases respectively, with 15 bases between them. The CDR3 is 14 residues long. Germline loops: CDR1 DFQATT, CDR2 SNEGSKA (reference sequence). CDR3 amino acids: CSAPSLGGTDTQYF. CDR3 coding DNA: TGCAGTGCTCCCAGCTTAGGGGGGACAGATACGCAGTATTTT.

This chain connects TRBV6-5 to TRBJ1-2, with TRBD1 matching over 7 bases. CDR1 MNHEY and CDR2 SVGAGI come from the germline V gene. V lost 6 bases, J lost 2 bases, and 9 bases stayed unmatched. The CDR3 totals 15 residues. The CDR3 coding sequence is TGTGCCAGCAGACGGTCAGGACAGGCCAACTATGGCTACACCTTC. Protein sequence: CASRRSGQANYGYTF.

The gene calls are TRBV20-1 and TRBJ1-1; unclear D gene. Germline assignment: CDR1 DFQATT and CDR2 SNEGSKA (reference sequence). The CDR3 loop spans 15 amino acids. V lost 4 bases and J lost 3, with 18 bases in between. The CDR3 nucleotides read TGCAGTGCTAACCTTTTTAAGGGAGAACACACTGAAGCTTTCTTT. Its translation is CSANLFKGEHTEAFF.

This sequence joins TRBV12-3 or TRBV12-4 and TRBJ2-1; D not certain. The CDR3 has 13 amino acids. Trimming stripped 3 bases from V and 9 bases from J, with 12 bases between. The CDR3 region is CASSFPAIIEQFF. DNA for the CDR3: TGTGCCAGCAGTTTCCCTGCTATCATTGAGCAGTTCTTC.

V gene TRBV5-5 combines with J gene TRBJ1-1; D gene unclear. CDR1 and CDR2 (germline): SGHKS, YYEKEE (reference sequence). V gave up 2 bases and J gave up 2 bases, with 7 bases separating them. There are 13 residues in the CDR3. CDR3 sequence: CASSFDTNTEAFF. In DNA, the CDR3 is TGTGCCAGCAGCTTCGACACCAACACTGAAGCTTTCTTT.

The rearrangement uses TRBV5-1 and TRBJ2-1; D possibly corresponds to TRBD2 (6 bases). V was trimmed by 5 bases and J by 2 bases, leaving 14 bases between them. Germline V gene lookup returns CDR1 SGHRS and CDR2 YFSETQ. The CDR3 has 15 amino acids. Written as DNA, the CDR3 is TGCGCCAGCAGATTCGAGCGGGTACCCTACAATGAGCAGTTCTTC. It translates to CASRFERVPYNEQFF.

In this sample, this clonotype turned up many times. The rearrangement uses TRBV29-1 and TRBJ1-1; tentatively, D is TRBD1 (6 bases). The V gene lost 0 bases and the J gene lost 2 bases, with 25 bases spanning the gap. This CDR3 is built from 19 residues. Germline CDR1 reads SQVTM; CDR2 reads ANQGSEA. The CDR3 DNA follows: TGCAGCGTTGAAGATATAGGGGGAGAGGGAGAGTTTCGAAACACTGAAGCTTTCTTT. It encodes CSVEDIGGEGEFRNTEAFF.

This clonotype was observed a single time. The chain is built from TRBV6-2 or TRBV6-3 and TRBJ1-1; TRBD1 is a possible D gene (5 bases). CDR3 length equals 13 residues. Trimming removed 6 bases from V and 6 bases from J, with 14 bases in between. Germline V gene sequence: CDR1 MNHEY, CDR2 SVGEGT. DNA of the CDR3: TGTGCCAGCAGCTCACAGGATGGGTCTGAAGCTTTCTTT. Protein sequence: CASSSQDGSEAFF.

The CDR3 DNA reads as TGCAGTGCTAGTCGAGATAACACCGGGGAGCTGTTTTTT. As protein: CSASRDNTGELFF. V is TRBV20-1 and J is TRBJ2-2; no definite D call. Germline V lookup: CDR1 DFQATT, CDR2 SNEGSKA (reference sequence). The V and J ends lost 3 bases and 2 bases respectively, with 7 bases between them. The CDR3 consists of 13 residues.

This clonotype appeared many times. The chain is built from TRBV29-1 and TRBJ1-1, with D tentatively TRBD1 (5 bases). This CDR3 is 11 amino acids long. V was shortened by 7 bases and J by 8 bases, with 14 bases between the two germline ends. CDR1 and CDR2 from the germline V gene are SQVTM and ANQGSEA. As DNA, the CDR3 is TGCAGCGCCGAAGCGGGACTCGAAGCTTTCTTT. Its protein is CSAEAGLEAFF. Combining the CDR3 with reference TRBV29-1 and TRBJ1-1 gives the whole variable domain SAVISQKPSRDICQRGTSLTIQCQVDSQVTMMFWYRQQPGQSLTLIATANQGSEATYESGFVIDKFPISRPNLTFSTLTVSNMSPEDSSIYLCSAEAGLEAFFGQGTRLTVV.

The V and J genes are TRBV10-3 and TRBJ1-2; the D is unclear. This CDR3 is 12 amino acids long. The V and J ends lost 10 bases and 3 bases respectively, with 12 bases between them. CDR1 is ENHRY, CDR2 SYGVKD, per germline. CDR3 loop: CATSSRDYGYTF. The CDR3 coding sequence is TGTGCCACCTCATCCCGGGACTATGGCTACACCTTC.